Below, one TCR beta chain is given with its context. This entry comes from a study of shared clonotypes between healthy human individuals. The V end lost 9 bases, the J end lost 2 bases, and 16 bases lay between the germline ends. Germline CDR1 reads MNHNS; CDR2 reads SASEGT. The CDR3 is 14 residues long. Sorted-subset replicate PCR reactions were performed with about 200 ng DNA, corresponding to tens of thousands of T cell genomes. Method: immunoSEQ multiplex PCR; TCRdb's copy keeps in-frame clones and lacks some. The repertoire includes 2 million or so clones, 85% to 95% of them detected once, and approximately 0.13% sits in the top ten.

The source material was naive CD4+ T cells sorted from blood. Subset defined: CD45RA+ positively selected. This clonotype was sampled from a man between 18 and 29 years old in good health. The chain recombines TRBV6-1 with TRBJ2-5; TRBD1 might be the D (5 bases). Here the CDR3 reads CASGAASIQETQYF. DNA of the CDR3: TGTGCCAGTGGGGCGGCCTCTATACAAGAGACCCAGTACTTC.